Below are 18 T cell receptor beta chains sequenced from a single sample in a study of T cells in Graves' hyperthyroidism and ophthalmopathy. Amplification of TCR beta CDR3 regions was performed using RNA transcripts as template. The HTBI primer set was used in a first-round RT-PCR of the TCR CDR3. TCRdb itself ran the multiplex PCR reads through MiXCR, one entry per CDR3 protein. This sample carries some 350,000 distinct CDR3 sequences, approximately 25% of them seen once, and the ten largest clones take 73%. The specimen was blood. All receptors come from a man between 45 and 60 years old with Graves' hyperthyroidism.

J is TRBJ2-7 and V is TRBV11-3; perhaps TRBD2 as D (7 bases). The V gene's germline CDR1 is SGHNT and CDR2 YENEEA. The V and J ends lost 5 bases and 6 bases respectively, with 17 bases between them. The CDR3 contains 14 residues. The CDR3 here is CASSAEGGRGEQYF. The DNA of the CDR3 is TGTGCCAGCAGCGCGGAGGGGGGGCGGGGCGAGCAGTACTTC.

This chain uses TRBV19 with TRBJ1-2, with a possible D match to TRBD1 (6 bases). V was shortened by 3 bases and J by 4 bases, with 12 bases between the two germline ends. The CDR3 contains 14 residues. Germline loops: CDR1 LNHDA, CDR2 SQIVND (reference sequence). The CDR3 protein is CASSMGASGYGYTF. The CDR3 coding sequence is TGTGCCAGTAGTATGGGGGCAAGTGGCTATGGCTACACCTTC.

This clonotype was seen repeatedly, ten times or more. This chain uses TRBV7-9 with TRBJ2-1, with D possibly TRBD2 on 5 matching bases. Germline lookup yields CDR1 SEHNR and CDR2 FQNEAQ (reference sequence). The CDR3 is made up of 13 amino acids. V lost 8 bases, J lost 9 bases, and 17 bases lay in between. The CDR3 nucleotides are TGTGCCAGCCAAAAGCCCGGGATGTCTGAGCAGTTCTTC. Translated: CASQKPGMSEQFF.

This chain links TRBV19 with TRBJ1-1, with D possibly matching TRBD1 (6 bases). V gave up 4 bases and J gave up 1 base, with 22 bases separating them. Germline CDR1 is LNHDA and CDR2 is SQIVND (reference sequence). There are 18 residues in the CDR3. CDR3 DNA sequence: TGTGCCAGTAGTACTTCTTTATTGGGGGAGGGGGGGAACACTGAAGCTTTCTTT. Protein sequence: CASSTSLLGEGGNTEAFF.

The gene calls are TRBV2 and TRBJ1-6, with 10 positions matching TRBD1. The CDR3 runs to 14 residues. After removal of 11 bases from V and 6 bases from J, the junction contained 7 bases not matched to a gene. Germline values: CDR1 SNHLY, CDR2 FYNNEI. CDR3 residues: CAWNRDRGNSPLHF. The CDR3, as DNA: TGTGCCTGGAACCGGGACAGGGGTAATTCACCCCTCCACTTT.

J is TRBJ2-2 and V is TRBV19; D unresolved. The V end was cut by 1 base, the J end by 6 bases, with 6 bases between. The CDR3 covers 13 residues. Germline V gene data show CDR1 as LNHDA and CDR2 as SQIVND (reference sequence). This CDR3 is CASSIGVAGELFF. The CDR3 DNA sequence: TGTGCCAGTAGTATAGGCGTGGCCGGGGAGCTGTTTTTT.

The chain recombines TRBV20-1 with TRBJ2-7; the match to TRBD2 covers 12 bases. V was pared by 6 bases and J by 0 bases, with 15 bases of the junction left unmatched. Germline V gives CDR1 DFQATT, CDR2 SNEGSKA (reference sequence). The CDR3 consists of 18 residues. The CDR3 protein is CSAILAGGNQVSSYEQYF. The CDR3 region has the DNA TGCAGTGCAATACTAGCGGGAGGCAACCAGGTGAGCTCCTACGAGCAGTACTTC.

This clonotype was counted ten times or more. V gene TRBV11-2 combines with J gene TRBJ2-3; tentatively, D is TRBD1 (6 bases). Germline CDR1 reads SGHAT; CDR2 reads FQNNGV. V was cut by 1 base and J by 5 bases, with 10 bases left in between. The CDR3 runs 14 residues. The CDR3 DNA reads as TGTGCCAGCAGCTTAGTTCAGGGGATAGATACGCAGTATTTT. It encodes CASSLVQGIDTQYF.

This clonotype was counted between two and nine times. The chain links TRBV29-1 to TRBJ2-5; 9 nucleotides line up with TRBD1. Germline CDR1 and CDR2: SQVTM and ANQGSEA. The CDR3 covers 12 residues. With 7 bases clipped from V and 4 bases from J, the junction kept 4 bases outside the gene matches. This chain's CDR3 is CSDGQGRETQYF. CDR3 in DNA: TGCAGCGATGGACAGGGGAGAGAGACCCAGTACTTC.

The rearrangement joins TRBV18 to TRBJ1-1, with a tentative D call TRBD1 (6 bases). Germline CDR1 and CDR2: KGHSH and LQKENI. This CDR3 is 15 amino acids long. V dropped 4 bases and J dropped 1 base, with 13 bases sitting between them. The CDR3 DNA reads TGTGCCAGCTCACTAAAATGGACAGCGAACACTGAAGCTTTCTTT. Translation gives CASSLKWTANTEAFF.

The chain has TRBV2 and TRBJ2-3, with 7 bases identical to TRBD2. Germline lookup yields CDR1 SNHLY and CDR2 FYNNEI. The CDR3 has 12 amino acids. Trimming cost V 7 bases and J 4 bases; bases outside gene matches: 2. DNA of the CDR3: TGTGCCAGCACGCGGGAGTCAGATACGCAGTATTTT. Its translation is CASTRESDTQYF. Full variable domain (rest looked up from reference TRBV2 and TRBJ2-3): EPEVTQTPSHQVTQMGQEVILRCVPISNHLYFYWYRQILGQKVEFLVSFYNNEISEKSEIFDDQFSVERPDGSNFTLKIRSTKLEDSAMYFCASTRESDTQYFGPGTRLTVL.

The chain couples TRBV6-2 or TRBV6-3 to TRBJ2-7; D tentatively fits TRBD1 or TRBD2 (5 bases each). V lost 6 bases and J 4 bases, leaving 19 bases between the germline ends. In germline, CDR1 is MNHEY, CDR2 SVGEGT. The length of the CDR3 is 15 residues. CDR3 sequence: CASSTGRGVYYEQYF. CDR3 bases: TGTGCCAGCAGCACCGGACGGGGCGTATATTACGAGCAGTACTTC.

This clonotype was counted between two and nine times. This rearrangement joins TRBV20-1 to TRBJ2-1; D is possibly TRBD2 (6 bases). The V gene lost 0 bases and the J gene lost 2 bases, with 14 bases spanning the gap. CDR1 DFQATT and CDR2 SNEGSKA come from the germline V gene (reference sequence). The CDR3 length is 16 residues. CDR3 sequence (DNA): TGCAGTGCTAGAGATCTAACGGGAGACCCCTACAATGAGCAGTTCTTC. This encodes CSARDLTGDPYNEQFF.

This clonotype showed up just a few times. The rearrangement joins TRBV6-1 to TRBJ1-6; possibly TRBD1 for D (5 bases). The CDR3 consists of 15 residues. V shed 1 base and J shed 9 bases, with 13 bases lying between them. Germline CDR1 reads MNHNS; CDR2 reads SASEGT. CDR3 DNA sequence: TGTGCCAGCAGTGAAGGATGGCAGGGTGGTTCACCCCTCCACTTT. It specifies CASSEGWQGGSPLHF.

This clonotype was detected ten times or more. The rearrangement joins TRBV5-1 to TRBJ2-7; maybe TRBD2 (7 bases). In germline, CDR1 is SGHRS, CDR2 YFSETQ. The CDR3 consists of 16 residues. V was shortened by 2 bases and J by 1 base, with 16 bases between the two germline ends. The CDR3: CASSFGEGGRSYEQYF. The CDR3 nucleotides read TGCGCCAGCAGCTTCGGGGAGGGGGGCAGGTCCTACGAGCAGTACTTC.

This clonotype was seen a few times. The chain is built from TRBV20-1 and TRBJ2-7, with D possibly TRBD2 on 5 matching bases. The CDR3 spans 15 residues. The germline CDR1 and CDR2 sequences are DFQATT and SNEGSKA (reference sequence). Trimming cost V 0 bases and J 2 bases, with 14 bases left between them. In DNA form, the CDR3 reads TGCAGTGCTAGAGATGTTAGCGCTAATCCCTACGAGCAGTACTTC. Its translation: CSARDVSANPYEQYF.

The count of this clonotype is one. This chain connects TRBV10-3 to TRBJ2-1; 9 nucleotides align to TRBD2. J lost 1 base, V lost 10 bases, and 8 bases had no gene match. CDR1 and CDR2 (germline): ENHRY, SYGVKD. The CDR3 totals 15 residues. The CDR3 here is CATVAGANSYNEQFF. DNA for the CDR3: TGTGCCACCGTAGCGGGGGCCAATTCCTACAATGAGCAGTTCTTC.

This clonotype was recorded many times. The J gene is TRBJ2-3, the V gene TRBV2, with TRBD2 matching over 14 bases. The CDR3 loop spans 16 amino acids. Germline CDR1 is SNHLY and CDR2 is FYNNEI. Trimming took 5 bases from V and 1 from J; bases not matched to a gene: 2. The CDR3 DNA sequence: TGTGCCAGCAGTAGGGGACTAGCGGGGGGCACAGATACGCAGTATTTT. Translation gives CASSRGLAGGTDTQYF.